The 26 T cell receptor beta chains reported below all come from one sample, sequenced in a study of blood T cells in healthy people across ages. A second PCR of roughly 7 to 11 cycles used a sample-barcoded 5' primer and a J-beta primer mix. MiXCR, applied by TCRdb to the 5' RACE reads, yields one record per CDR3 protein. The top ten hold approximately 19% of the sample, which has 700,000 to 1,000,000 distinct CDR3 sequences, about 42% seen once. Sequenced sample: blood. The receptors stem from a man aged 55-75 years in good health.

The chain has TRBV18 and TRBJ1-4; 7 bases agree with TRBD1. J was trimmed by 0 bases and V by 0 bases; bases with no gene match: 4. This CDR3 comprises 17 residues. From germline, CDR1 is KGHSH and CDR2 LQKENI. The CDR3 DNA reads as TGTGCCAGCTCACCACCACAGGGGCCTACAACTAATGAAAAACTGTTTTTT. Encoded protein: CASSPPQGPTTNEKLFF.

This clonotype has just a few counts. This chain links TRBV5-6 with TRBJ2-1, with D unclear. Trimming removed 2 bases at V and 2 bases at J, with 11 bases between. Germline V CDR1 and CDR2: SGHDT, YYEEEE. This CDR3 is built from 15 residues. This CDR3 reads CASSFGTPPYNEQFF. In DNA, the CDR3 is TGTGCCAGCAGCTTCGGTACTCCCCCCTACAATGAGCAGTTCTTC.

V gene TRBV19 combines with J gene TRBJ1-2, with 9 bases lining up with TRBD1. Germline V gene lookup returns CDR1 LNHDA and CDR2 SQIVND (reference sequence). Trimming removed 7 bases from V and 6 bases from J; junction bases left unmatched: 9. The CDR3 has 14 amino acids. CDR3 sequence (DNA): TGTGCCAGTAAGGCCGGGACAGGGCTTCATGGCTACACCTTC. Amino acids: CASKAGTGLHGYTF.

This clonotype showed up just a few times. A read error may be the cause here, since a much bigger clone is one base away. V and J are TRBV4-1 and TRBJ2-5; D is tentatively TRBD1 or TRBD2 (7 bases each). CDR3 length: 15 amino acids. V lost 4 bases and J 5 bases, leaving 17 bases between the germline ends. In germline, CDR1 is MGHRA, CDR2 YSYEKL. The CDR3 nucleotides are TGCGCCAGCAGCCGAGGGACAGTGGGAGGGGAGACCCAGTACTTC. This gives the protein CASSRGTVGGETQYF.

This chain connects TRBV11-3 to TRBJ2-1, with 13 nucleotides matching TRBD2. Trimming removed 5 bases from V and 10 bases from J; junction bases left unmatched: 11. The CDR3 length is 16 residues. Germline V gene lookup returns CDR1 SGHNT and CDR2 YENEEA. The CDR3: CASSPPGLAGSGEQFF. In DNA form, the CDR3 reads TGTGCCAGCAGCCCACCGGGACTAGCGGGGTCGGGAGAGCAGTTCTTC.

This chain uses TRBV30 with TRBJ2-1, with D tentatively TRBD2 (5 bases). The DNA matches TRBJ2-7 better at its end, which makes the J call doubtful. Per the germline V gene, CDR1 is GTSNPN and CDR2 is SVGIG (reference sequence). The CDR3 has 12 amino acids. The CDR3: CAWSVRGYEQYF. The CDR3 DNA follows: TGTGCCTGGAGTGTTAGAGGGTACGAGCAGTACTTC.

This clonotype occurred a few times. The chain recombines TRBV25-1 with TRBJ2-5; D possibly corresponds to TRBD1 (6 bases). The CDR3 covers 14 residues. The V and J ends lost 2 bases and 5 bases respectively, with 12 bases between them. Per germline, CDR1 MGHDK and CDR2 SYGVNS. The CDR3 DNA sequence: TGTGCCAGCAGTGAAGGACAGCCGGGGGAGACCCAGTACTTC. This gives the protein CASSEGQPGETQYF.

The chain carries TRBV6-2 or TRBV6-3 and TRBJ2-5; no reliable D call. The CDR3 runs to 14 residues. With 2 bases removed from V and 3 bases from J, the gap between germline ends came to 10 bases. The germline V gene encodes CDR1 MNHEY and CDR2 SVGEGT. The CDR3 region has the DNA TGTGCCAGCAGTTACGCATCCCGGAAAGAGACCCAGTACTTC. It is translated as CASSYASRKETQYF.

This clonotype was observed a few times. For the CDR3, the DNA is TGCGCCAGCAGCTTGGACGGACAATATCTGGTCAATGAGCAGTTCTTC. Translating it yields CASSLDGQYLVNEQFF. The rearrangement uses TRBV5-1 and TRBJ2-1; TRBD1 might be the D (5 bases). The V and J ends lost 0 bases and 6 bases respectively, with 16 bases between them. Germline-derived CDR1 and CDR2 are SGHRS and YFSETQ. The CDR3 length is 16 residues.

The table lists this clonotype with a few counts. The rearrangement links TRBV7-9 to TRBJ2-5; 7 nucleotides line up with TRBD2. J was trimmed by 4 bases and V by 5 bases; bases with no gene match: 4. This CDR3 spans 13 amino acids. Germline V gene sequence: CDR1 SEHNR, CDR2 FQNEAQ (reference sequence). CDR3: CASSMGGGETQYF. The CDR3, as DNA: TGTGCCAGCAGCATGGGGGGGGGAGAGACCCAGTACTTC. The full variable domain, with the rest looked up from reference TRBV7-9 and TRBJ2-5, is DTGVSQNPRHKITKRGQNVTFRCDPISEHNRLYWYRQTLGQGPEFLTYFQNEAQLEKSRLLSDRFSAERPKGSFSTLEIQRTEQGDSAMYLCASSMGGGETQYFGPGTRLLVL.

About this clonotype itself: A much larger clone differs by one base, so this may be a read error. The chain carries TRBV27 and TRBJ2-7; D is uncertain. The CDR3 is 14 amino acids. Germline CDR1 reads MNHEY; CDR2 reads SMNVEV (reference sequence). CDR3 in DNA: TGTGGCAGCAGTTTATCCAGTAACTCCTACGAGCAGTACTTC. The encoded protein is CGSSLSSNSYEQYF.

The rearrangement links TRBV20-1 to TRBJ1-1, with D uncertain. Trimming took off 0 bases at V and 1 base at J, with 9 bases between the two ends. The CDR3 is made up of 14 amino acids. The germline CDR1 and CDR2 sequences are DFQATT and SNEGSKA (reference sequence). The CDR3 nucleotides are TGCAGTGCTAGAGATCCACAGCCGAACACTGAAGCTTTCTTT. This translates into CSARDPQPNTEAFF.

J is TRBJ2-1 and V is TRBV10-1; TRBD1 matches at 9 bases. V trimming: 3 bases; J trimming: 10 bases; junction bases outside the gene matches: 7. This CDR3 is built from 14 residues. CDR1 is WNHNN, CDR2 SYGVQD, per germline (reference sequence). This CDR3 reads CASSDPGTGSEQFF. CDR3 DNA sequence: TGCGCCAGCAGTGACCCTGGGACAGGGAGCGAGCAGTTCTTC.

The V gene is TRBV2, the J gene TRBJ2-5; D possibly matches TRBD1 or TRBD2 (6 bases each). Between the trimmed V and J ends, which lost 8 bases and 5 bases, there was a span of 15 bases. CDR1 and CDR2 (germline): SNHLY, FYNNEI. The CDR3 is 13 amino acids. CDR3 sequence reads: CASLGGYVETQYF. In DNA, the CDR3 is TGTGCCAGCTTGGGGGGCTACGTGGAGACCCAGTACTTC.

The gene calls are TRBV6-1 and TRBJ2-7; 8 bases are shared with TRBD1. The V gene's germline CDR1 is MNHNS and CDR2 SASEGT. The CDR3 runs to 16 residues. V lost 3 bases to trimming and J lost 3 bases; unmatched junction nucleotides: 10. In DNA, the CDR3 is TGTGCCAGCAGTGATTCGACAGGGGTCGCCGTCTACGAGCAGTACTTC. Its protein is CASSDSTGVAVYEQYF.

This chain connects TRBV29-1 to TRBJ2-5; D gene unclear. The germline V gene encodes CDR1 SQVTM and CDR2 ANQGSEA. The CDR3 is made up of 11 amino acids. V was pared by 5 bases and J by 11 bases, with 15 bases between. The CDR3 reads CSVLQAAEQYF. DNA for the CDR3: TGCAGCGTTCTCCAGGCGGCGGAGCAGTACTTC. The variable domain in full, completed from reference TRBV29-1 and TRBJ2-5, reads SAVISQKPSRDICQRGTSLTIQCQVDSQVTMMFWYRQQPGQSLTLIATANQGSEATYESGFVIDKFPISRPNLTFSTLTVSNMSPEDSSIYLCSVLQAAEQYFGPGTRLLVL.

This clonotype was counted a few times. The gene calls are TRBV3-1 and TRBJ1-6, with unresolved D. This CDR3 has 14 amino acids. CDR1 and CDR2 from the germline V gene are LGHDT and YNNKEL (reference sequence). V lost 4 bases and J lost 11, with 15 bases in between. CDR3 sequence (DNA): TGTGCCAGCAGCCTCGACTTAGAGGGAGCACCCCTCCACTTT. Its protein is CASSLDLEGAPLHF.

This clonotype has just a few counts. The chain couples TRBV5-1 to TRBJ1-1, with TRBD1 identical over 9 bases. CDR1 and CDR2 from the germline V gene are SGHRS and YFSETQ. The V segment lost 0 bases and the J segment 7 bases; nucleotides outside the gene matches: 4. The CDR3 runs 14 residues. The DNA of the CDR3 is TGCGCCAGCAGCTTGGAACAGGGGGCGTTTGAAGCTTTCTTT. Translating gives CASSLEQGAFEAFF.

The chain joins TRBV6-6 to TRBJ1-2; tentative D call: TRBD1 (6 bases). The germline CDR1 and CDR2 sequences are MNHNY and SVGAGI (reference sequence). CDR3 length: 15 residues. V was trimmed by 7 bases and J by 0 bases, leaving 15 bases between them. The CDR3 bases are TGTGCCAGCAACGAGGGGGGGGCGCCTAACTATGGCTACACCTTC. Translating it yields CASNEGGAPNYGYTF.

This clonotype has only a few counts. The gene calls are TRBV9 and TRBJ2-1, with 10 bases that match TRBD2. CDR1 SGDLS and CDR2 YYNGEE come from the germline V gene. J lost 3 bases, V lost 1 base, and 4 bases had no gene match. This CDR3 has 16 residues. CDR3 in amino acids: CASSVFSGGYYNEQFF. CDR3 bases: TGTGCCAGCAGCGTATTTAGCGGGGGGTACTACAATGAGCAGTTCTTC. Filled out from reference TRBV9 and TRBJ2-1, the complete variable domain reads DSGVTQTPKHLITATGQRVTLRCSPRSGDLSVYWYQQSLDQGLQFLIQYYNGEERAKGNILERFSAQQFPDLHSELNLSSLELGDSALYFCASSVFSGGYYNEQFFGPGTRLTVL.

This rearrangement joins TRBV10-3 to TRBJ2-5; D possibly uses TRBD1 or TRBD2 (5 bases each). This CDR3 spans 15 amino acids. CDR1 is ENHRY, CDR2 SYGVKD, per germline. Trimming removed 3 bases at V and 4 bases at J, with 15 bases between. CDR3 bases: TGTGCCATCAGTGAATTAAGTGGGGGTTCAGAGACCCAGTACTTC. Translated: CAISELSGGSETQYF.

The chain recombines TRBV20-1 with TRBJ1-2, with TRBD1 as a possible D gene (5 bases). The germline V and J ends were trimmed by 1 base and 3 bases, with 12 bases remaining between them. The CDR3 consists of 14 residues. Germline V CDR1 and CDR2: DFQATT, SNEGSKA (reference sequence). The CDR3 loop reads CSARVTASYYGYTF. The CDR3 region has the DNA TGCAGTGCTAGAGTGACAGCTAGCTACTATGGCTACACCTTC.

The sample holds many counts of this clonotype. This rearrangement joins TRBV6-6 to TRBJ2-7, with D possibly called TRBD1 or TRBD2 (5 bases each). V dropped 5 bases and J dropped 4 bases, with 9 bases sitting between them. Germline CDR1 MNHNY, CDR2 SVGAGI (reference sequence). The CDR3 loop spans 12 amino acids. This chain's CDR3 is CASSRGDYEQYF. The CDR3 nucleotides read TGTGCCAGCAGTCGAGGGGATTACGAGCAGTACTTC.

The chain uses TRBV27 and TRBJ1-1, with TRBD1 identical over 9 bases. This CDR3 has 15 residues. CDR1 MNHEY and CDR2 SMNVEV come from the germline V gene (reference sequence). Trimming removed 5 bases from V and 6 bases from J; junction bases left unmatched: 10. CDR3 sequence (DNA): TGTGCCAGCAGTCGAGGTACAGGGGGCCGATCTGAAGCTTTCTTT. Translated, it gives CASSRGTGGRSEAFF.

The J gene is TRBJ1-3, the V gene TRBV25-1; the D is unclear. The CDR3 length is 14 residues. V dropped 5 bases and J dropped 1 base, with 9 bases sitting between them. Germline V gene data show CDR1 as MGHDK and CDR2 as SYGVNS. The CDR3 nucleotides are TGTGCCAGCAGTTCGGGAGGGTCTGGAAACACCATATATTTT. The encoded protein is CASSSGGSGNTIYF.

This clonotype came up a few times. The V call is TRBV7-9, the J call TRBJ2-7, with 9 bases identical to TRBD1. The CDR3 is 13 residues long. Germline V gene data show CDR1 as SEHNR and CDR2 as FQNEAQ (reference sequence). Trimming cost V 7 bases and J 6 bases; bases outside gene matches: 7. This CDR3 reads CASTGQGTTEQYF. In DNA form, the CDR3 reads TGTGCCAGCACAGGACAGGGGACGACCGAGCAGTACTTC.